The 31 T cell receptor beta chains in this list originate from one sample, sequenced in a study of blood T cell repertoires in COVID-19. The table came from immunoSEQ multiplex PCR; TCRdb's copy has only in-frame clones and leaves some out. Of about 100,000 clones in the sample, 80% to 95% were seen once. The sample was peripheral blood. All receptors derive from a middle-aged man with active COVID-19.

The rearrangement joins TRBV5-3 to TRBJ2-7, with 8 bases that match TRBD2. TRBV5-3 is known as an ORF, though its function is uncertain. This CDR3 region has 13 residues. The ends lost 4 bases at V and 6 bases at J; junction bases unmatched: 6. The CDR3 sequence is CARSPVSGGEQYF. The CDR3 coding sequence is TGTGCCAGAAGCCCAGTAAGCGGGGGCGAGCAGTACTTC.

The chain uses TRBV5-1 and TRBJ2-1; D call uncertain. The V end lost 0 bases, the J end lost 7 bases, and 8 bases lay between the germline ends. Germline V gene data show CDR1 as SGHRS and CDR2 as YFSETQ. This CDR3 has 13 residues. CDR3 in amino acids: CASSLGPVNEQFF. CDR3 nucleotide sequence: TGCGCCAGCAGCTTGGGGCCCGTGAATGAGCAGTTCTTC.

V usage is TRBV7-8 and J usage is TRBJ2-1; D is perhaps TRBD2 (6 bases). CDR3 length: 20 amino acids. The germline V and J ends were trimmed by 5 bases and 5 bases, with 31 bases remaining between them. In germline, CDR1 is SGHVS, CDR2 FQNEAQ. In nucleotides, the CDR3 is TGTGCCAGCAGCACGAGCTCGGATGGGCGGGGCGTGAGGGTCCACAATGAGCAGTTCTTC. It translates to CASSTSSDGRGVRVHNEQFF.

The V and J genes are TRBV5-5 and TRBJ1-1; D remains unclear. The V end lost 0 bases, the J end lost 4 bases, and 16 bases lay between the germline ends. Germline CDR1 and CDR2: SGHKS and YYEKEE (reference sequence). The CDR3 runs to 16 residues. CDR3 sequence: CASSLGRQRLGTEAFF. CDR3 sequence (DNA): TGTGCCAGCAGCTTGGGCAGGCAACGGTTAGGCACTGAAGCTTTCTTT. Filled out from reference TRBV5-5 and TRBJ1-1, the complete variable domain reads DAGVTQSPTHLIKTRGQQVTLRCSPISGHKSVSWYQQVLGQGPQFIFQYYEKEERGRGNFPDRFSARQFPNYSSELNVNALLLGDSALYLCASSLGRQRLGTEAFFGQGTRLTVV.

The chain's CDR3 is CATSDRPGELFF. The CDR3 DNA reads as TGTGCCACCAGTGACAGGCCCGGGGAGCTGTTTTTT. This chain connects TRBV24-1 to TRBJ2-2; D unclear. V shed 4 bases and J shed 6 bases, with 5 bases lying between them. Germline V gene lookup returns CDR1 KGHDR and CDR2 SFDVKD. The CDR3 runs 12 residues.

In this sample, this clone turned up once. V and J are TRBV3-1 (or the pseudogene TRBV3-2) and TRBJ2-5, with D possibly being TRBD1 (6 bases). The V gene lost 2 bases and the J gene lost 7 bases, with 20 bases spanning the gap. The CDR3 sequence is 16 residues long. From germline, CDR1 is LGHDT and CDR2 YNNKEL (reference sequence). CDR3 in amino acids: CASSQSPVGAAATQYF. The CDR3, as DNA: TGTGCCAGCAGCCAATCTCCCGTGGGGGCCGCGGCGACCCAGTACTTC.

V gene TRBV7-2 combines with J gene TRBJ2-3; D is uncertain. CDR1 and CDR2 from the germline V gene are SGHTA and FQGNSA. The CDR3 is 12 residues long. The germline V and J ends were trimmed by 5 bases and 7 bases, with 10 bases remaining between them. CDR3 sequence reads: CASSADSNTQYF. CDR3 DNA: TGTGCCAGCAGCGCCGACTCAAATACGCAGTATTTT. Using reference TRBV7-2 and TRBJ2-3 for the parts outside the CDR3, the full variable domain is GAGVSQSPSNKVTEKGKDVELRCDPISGHTALYWYRQSLGQGLEFLIYFQGNSAPDKSGLPSDRFSAERTGGSVSTLTIQRTQQEDSAVYLCASSADSNTQYFGPGTRLTVL.

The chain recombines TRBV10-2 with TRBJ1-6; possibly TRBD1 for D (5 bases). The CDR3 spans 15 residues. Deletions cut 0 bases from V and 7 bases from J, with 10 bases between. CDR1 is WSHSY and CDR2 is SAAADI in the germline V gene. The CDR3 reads CASSESAGSNSPLHF. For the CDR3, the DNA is TGCGCCAGCAGTGAGTCGGCAGGGTCGAATTCACCCCTCCACTTT.

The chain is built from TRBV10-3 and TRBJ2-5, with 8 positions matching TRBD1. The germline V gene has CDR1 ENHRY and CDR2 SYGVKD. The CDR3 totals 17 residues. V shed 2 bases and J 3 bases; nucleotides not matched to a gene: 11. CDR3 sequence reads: CAISEDEATGAKETQYF. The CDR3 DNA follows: TGTGCCATCAGTGAGGATGAGGCGACAGGGGCCAAAGAGACCCAGTACTTC.

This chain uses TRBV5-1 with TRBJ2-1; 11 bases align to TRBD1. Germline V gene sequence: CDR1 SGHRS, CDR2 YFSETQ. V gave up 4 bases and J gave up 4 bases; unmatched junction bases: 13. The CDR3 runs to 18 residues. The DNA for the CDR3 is TGCGCCAGCAGCCCACCCCGGACAGGGGGCAATAATTACAATGAGCAGTTCTTC. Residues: CASSPPRTGGNNYNEQFF.

This CDR3 is CASHPGGTEAFF. As DNA, the CDR3 is TGTGCCAGCCACCCCGGGGGCACTGAAGCTTTCTTT. J is TRBJ1-1 and V is TRBV18, with D possibly being TRBD1 (5 bases). The V and J ends lost 8 bases and 4 bases respectively, with 11 bases between them. CDR1 and CDR2 (germline): KGHSH, LQKENI. This CDR3 comprises 12 residues.

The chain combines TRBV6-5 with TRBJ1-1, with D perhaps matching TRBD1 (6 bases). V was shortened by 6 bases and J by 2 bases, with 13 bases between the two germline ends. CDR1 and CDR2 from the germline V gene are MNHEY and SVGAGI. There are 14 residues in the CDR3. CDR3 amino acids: CASSARGGNTEAFF. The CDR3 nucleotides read TGTGCCAGCAGCGCGAGGGGGGGCAACACTGAAGCTTTCTTT.

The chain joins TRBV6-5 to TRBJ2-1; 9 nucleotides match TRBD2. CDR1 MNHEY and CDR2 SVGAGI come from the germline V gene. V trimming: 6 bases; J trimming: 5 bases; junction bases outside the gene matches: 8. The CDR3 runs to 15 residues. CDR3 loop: CASRLEGLANNEQFF. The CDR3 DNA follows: TGTGCCAGCAGGTTAGAGGGACTAGCAAACAATGAGCAGTTCTTC.

CDR3 DNA: TGCGCCAGCAGCTTGGCCGGGGGGGCGCGCACAGATACGCAGTATTTT. Its protein is CASSLAGGARTDTQYF. V and J are TRBV5-1 and TRBJ2-3, with 8 bases aligning to TRBD2. The V gene's germline CDR1 is SGHRS and CDR2 YFSETQ. The junction had 4 bases not matched to a gene; V was cut back by 0 bases and J by 1 base. This CDR3 region has 16 residues.

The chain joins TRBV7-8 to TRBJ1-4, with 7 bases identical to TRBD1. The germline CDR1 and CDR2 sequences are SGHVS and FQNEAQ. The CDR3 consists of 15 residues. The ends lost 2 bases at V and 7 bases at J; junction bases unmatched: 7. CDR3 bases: TGTGCCAGCAGCTTATCGACAGGGACCGGTGAAAAACTGTTTTTT. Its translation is CASSLSTGTGEKLFF.

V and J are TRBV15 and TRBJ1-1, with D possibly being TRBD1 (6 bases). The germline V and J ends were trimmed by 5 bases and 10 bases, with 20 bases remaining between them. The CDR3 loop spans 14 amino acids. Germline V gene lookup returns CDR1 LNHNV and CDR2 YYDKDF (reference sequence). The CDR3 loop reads CATSDPAQGFSAFF. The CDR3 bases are TGTGCCACCAGCGACCCAGCACAGGGCTTTTCAGCTTTCTTT. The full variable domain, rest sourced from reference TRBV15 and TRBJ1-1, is DAMVIQNPRYQVTQFGKPVTLSCSQTLNHNVMYWYQQKSSQAPKLLFHYYDKDFNNEADTPDNFQSRRPNTSFCFLDIRSPGLGDTAMYLCATSDPAQGFSAFFGQGTRLTVV.

The CDR3 sequence is CASSIAGQGNYNEQFF. The CDR3 DNA reads as TGTGCCAGTAGTATCGCCGGACAGGGGAACTACAATGAGCAGTTCTTC. This rearrangement joins TRBV19 to TRBJ2-1; 9 nucleotides agree with TRBD1. The J segment lost 3 bases and the V segment lost 3 bases, leaving 6 bases of the junction unmatched. Germline values: CDR1 LNHDA, CDR2 SQIVND (reference sequence). This CDR3 is 16 amino acids long.

The CDR3 nucleotides are TGTGCCAGCAGCCAAGAGGGGGGGTCGGGGTCCCAGTACTTC. Its translation is CASSQEGGSGSQYF. The chain combines TRBV3-1 (or the pseudogene TRBV3-2) with TRBJ2-5; 7 bases align to TRBD2. The CDR3 contains 14 residues. The trim removed 0 bases at V and 9 bases at J, leaving 7 bases unmatched. CDR1 LGHDT and CDR2 YNNKEL come from the germline V gene (reference sequence).

As DNA, the CDR3 is TGTGCCAGTAGTATCCATCAAGCAGGGGGCGGGCAGCCCCAGCATTTT. Amino acids: CASSIHQAGGGQPQHF. The genes are TRBV19 and TRBJ1-5; TRBD1 matches at 8 bases. CDR3 size: 16 residues. Losses at the gene ends were 3 bases for V and 7 bases for J; bases not matched to a gene: 11. Looked up from germline, CDR1 is LNHDA and CDR2 is SQIVND (reference sequence).

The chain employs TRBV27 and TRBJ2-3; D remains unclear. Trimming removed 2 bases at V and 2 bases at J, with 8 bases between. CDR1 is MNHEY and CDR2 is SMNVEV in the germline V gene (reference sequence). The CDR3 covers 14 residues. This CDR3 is CASSLRGSTDTQYF. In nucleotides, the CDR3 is TGTGCCAGCAGTTTACGCGGATCCACAGATACGCAGTATTTT.

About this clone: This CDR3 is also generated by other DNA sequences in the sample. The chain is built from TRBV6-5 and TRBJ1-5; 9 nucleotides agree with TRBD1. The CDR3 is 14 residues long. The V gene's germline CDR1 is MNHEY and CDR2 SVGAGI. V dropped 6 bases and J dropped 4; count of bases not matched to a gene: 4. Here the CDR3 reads CASRMGQGNQPQHF. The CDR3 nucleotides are TGTGCCAGCAGGATGGGACAGGGTAATCAGCCCCAGCATTTT.

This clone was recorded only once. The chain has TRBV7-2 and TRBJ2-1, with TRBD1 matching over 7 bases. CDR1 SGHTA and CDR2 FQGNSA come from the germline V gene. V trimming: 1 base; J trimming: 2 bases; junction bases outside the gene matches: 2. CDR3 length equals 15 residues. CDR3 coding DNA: TGTGCCAGCAGCTTAGACAGGGGTACCTACAATGAGCAGTTCTTC. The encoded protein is CASSLDRGTYNEQFF.

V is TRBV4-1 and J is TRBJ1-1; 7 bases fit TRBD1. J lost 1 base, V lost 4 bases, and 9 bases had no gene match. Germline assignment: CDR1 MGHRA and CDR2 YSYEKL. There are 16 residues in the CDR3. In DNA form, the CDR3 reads TGCGCCAGCAGCCCGGGGACAGATAGAAAGAACACTGAAGCTTTCTTT. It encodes CASSPGTDRKNTEAFF.

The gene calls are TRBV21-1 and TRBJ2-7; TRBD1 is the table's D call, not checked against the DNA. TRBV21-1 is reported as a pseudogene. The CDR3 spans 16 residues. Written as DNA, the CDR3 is TGTGCCAGCAGCCCCCGACAGGGAATGGGGTCCTACGAGCAGTACGTC. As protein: CASSPRQGMGSYEQYV.

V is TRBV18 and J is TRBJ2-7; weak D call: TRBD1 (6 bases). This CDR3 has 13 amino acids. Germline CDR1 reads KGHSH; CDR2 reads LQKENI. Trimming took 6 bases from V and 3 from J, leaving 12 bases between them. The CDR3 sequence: CASSLTQGYEQYF. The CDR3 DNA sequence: TGTGCCAGCTCTCTAACACAGGGCTACGAGCAGTACTTC.

Here the CDR3 reads CASSLEQGSYNEQFF. For the CDR3, the DNA is TGTGCCAGCAGCCTGGAACAGGGCTCCTACAATGAGCAGTTCTTC. V gene TRBV7-6 combines with J gene TRBJ2-1, with D possibly matching TRBD1 (6 bases). CDR1 SGHVS and CDR2 FNYEAQ come from the germline V gene. The CDR3 extends over 15 amino acids. The ends were cut back, 5 bases at V and 0 bases at J, with 11 bases in the middle. Supplemented by reference TRBV7-6 and TRBJ2-1, the full variable domain reads GAGVSQSPRYKVTKRGQDVALRCDPISGHVSLYWYRQALGQGPEFLTYFNYEAQQDKSGLPNDRFSAERPEGSISTLTIQRTEQRDSAMYRCASSLEQGSYNEQFFGPGTRLTVL.

CDR3 loop: CATEAGGVDEQFF. DNA for the CDR3: TGTGCCACCGAAGCGGGGGGAGTAGATGAGCAGTTCTTC. The chain has TRBV10-3 and TRBJ2-1, with TRBD2 identical over 9 bases. CDR1 and CDR2 from the germline V gene are ENHRY and SYGVKD. The CDR3 runs 13 residues. Losses at the gene ends were 10 bases for V and 8 bases for J; bases not matched to a gene: 9.

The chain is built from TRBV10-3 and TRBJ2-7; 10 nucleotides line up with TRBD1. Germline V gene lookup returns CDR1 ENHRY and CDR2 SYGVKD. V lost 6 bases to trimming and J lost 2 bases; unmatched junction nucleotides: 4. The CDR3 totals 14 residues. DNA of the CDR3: TGTGCCATCAGACCGGGACAGGGGCCCTACGAGCAGTACTTC. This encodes CAIRPGQGPYEQYF.

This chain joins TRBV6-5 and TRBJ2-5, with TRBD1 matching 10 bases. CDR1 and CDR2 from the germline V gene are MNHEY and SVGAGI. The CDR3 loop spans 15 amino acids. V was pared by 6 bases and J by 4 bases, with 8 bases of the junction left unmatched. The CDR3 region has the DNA TGTGCCAGCAGCCATGACAGGGGGCTTGGAGAGACCCAGTACTTC. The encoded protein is CASSHDRGLGETQYF.

For the CDR3, the DNA is TGTGCCAGCAGTTTAGGTCCCAGATTTCCGACCCTCCACTTT. Translated: CASSLGPRFPTLHF. The V gene is TRBV27, the J gene TRBJ1-6; D is unclear. CDR1 is MNHEY and CDR2 is SMNVEV in the germline V gene (reference sequence). Trimming took 2 bases from V and 14 from J, leaving 16 bases between them. This CDR3 is built from 14 residues.

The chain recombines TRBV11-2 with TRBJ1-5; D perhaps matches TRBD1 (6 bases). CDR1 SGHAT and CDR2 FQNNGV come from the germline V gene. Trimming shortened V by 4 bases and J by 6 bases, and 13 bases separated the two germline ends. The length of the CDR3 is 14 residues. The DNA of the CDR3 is TGTGCCAGCAGCTCTTCAGGGGTATTTCAGCCCCAGCATTTT. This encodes CASSSSGVFQPQHF. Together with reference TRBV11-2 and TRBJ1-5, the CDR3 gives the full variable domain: EAGVAQSPRYKIIEKRQSVAFWCNPISGHATLYWYQQILGQGPKLLIQFQNNGVVDDSQLPKDRFSAERLKGVDSTLKIQPAKLEDSAVYLCASSSSGVFQPQHFGDGTRLSIL.